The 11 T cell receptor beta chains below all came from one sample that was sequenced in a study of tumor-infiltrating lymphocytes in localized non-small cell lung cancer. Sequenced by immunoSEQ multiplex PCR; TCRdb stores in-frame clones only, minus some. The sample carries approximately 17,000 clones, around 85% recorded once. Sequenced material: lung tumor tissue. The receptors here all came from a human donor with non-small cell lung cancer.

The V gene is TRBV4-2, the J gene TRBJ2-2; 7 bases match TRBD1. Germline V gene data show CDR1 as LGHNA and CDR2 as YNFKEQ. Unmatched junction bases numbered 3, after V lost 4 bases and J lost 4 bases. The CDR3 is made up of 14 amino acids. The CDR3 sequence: CASSLYRGTGELFF. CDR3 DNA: TGTGCCAGCAGCCTCTACAGGGGCACCGGGGAGCTGTTTTTT.

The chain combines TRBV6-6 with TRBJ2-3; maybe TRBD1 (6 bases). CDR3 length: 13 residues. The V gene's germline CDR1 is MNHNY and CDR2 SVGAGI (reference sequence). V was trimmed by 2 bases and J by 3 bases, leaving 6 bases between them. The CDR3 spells CASSYRGTDTQYF. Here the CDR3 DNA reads TGTGCCAGCAGTTACAGGGGGACAGATACGCAGTATTTT.

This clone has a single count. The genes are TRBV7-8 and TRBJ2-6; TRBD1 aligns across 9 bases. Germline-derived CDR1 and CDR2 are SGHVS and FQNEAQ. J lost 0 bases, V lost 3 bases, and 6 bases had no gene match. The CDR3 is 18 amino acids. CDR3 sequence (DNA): TGTGCCAGCAGCTTCCGGGACAGGGTACTCTCTGGGGCCAACGTCCTGACTTTC. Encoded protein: CASSFRDRVLSGANVLTF.

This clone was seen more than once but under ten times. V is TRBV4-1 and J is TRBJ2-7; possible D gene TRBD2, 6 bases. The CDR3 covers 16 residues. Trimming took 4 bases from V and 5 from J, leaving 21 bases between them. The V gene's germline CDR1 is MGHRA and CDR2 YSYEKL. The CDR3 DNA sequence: TGCGCCAGCAGCCCGACCTGGGCAGGGACTCGGAACGAGCAGTACTTC. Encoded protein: CASSPTWAGTRNEQYF.

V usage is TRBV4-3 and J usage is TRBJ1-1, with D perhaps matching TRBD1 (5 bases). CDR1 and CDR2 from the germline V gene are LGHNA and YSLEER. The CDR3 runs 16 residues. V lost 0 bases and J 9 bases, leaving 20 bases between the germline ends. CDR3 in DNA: TGCGCCAGCAGCCAAGATCGTCTCGGCGGGGGGGAAAAAGCTTTCTTT. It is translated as CASSQDRLGGGEKAFF.

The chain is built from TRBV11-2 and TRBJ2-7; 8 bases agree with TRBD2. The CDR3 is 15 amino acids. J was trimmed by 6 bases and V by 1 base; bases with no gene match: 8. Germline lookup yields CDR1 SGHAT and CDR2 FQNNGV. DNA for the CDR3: TGTGCCAGCAGCTTAGCGGTAGGACTAGCCGGCGAGCAGTACTTC. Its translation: CASSLAVGLAGEQYF. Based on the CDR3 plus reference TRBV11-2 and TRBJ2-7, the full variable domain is EAGVAQSPRYKIIEKRQSVAFWCNPISGHATLYWYQQILGQGPKLLIQFQNNGVVDDSQLPKDRFSAERLKGVDSTLKIQPAKLEDSAVYLCASSLAVGLAGEQYFGPGTRLTVT.

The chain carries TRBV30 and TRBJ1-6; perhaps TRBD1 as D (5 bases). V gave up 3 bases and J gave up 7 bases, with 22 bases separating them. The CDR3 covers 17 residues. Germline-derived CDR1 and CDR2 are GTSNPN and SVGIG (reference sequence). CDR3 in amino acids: CAWRAHAGILVNSPLHF. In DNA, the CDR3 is TGTGCCTGGAGGGCCCACGCAGGGATTCTCGTGAATTCACCCCTCCACTTT.

CDR3 sequence reads: CASSLSAGTGGLEAFF. In nucleotides, the CDR3 is TGTGCCAGCAGCTTAAGCGCCGGGACAGGGGGCCTTGAAGCTTTCTTT. V gene TRBV5-5 combines with J gene TRBJ1-1; TRBD1 matches at 12 bases. V shed 2 bases and J 7 bases; nucleotides not matched to a gene: 9. Germline CDR1 reads SGHKS; CDR2 reads YYEKEE (reference sequence). The CDR3 spans 16 residues.

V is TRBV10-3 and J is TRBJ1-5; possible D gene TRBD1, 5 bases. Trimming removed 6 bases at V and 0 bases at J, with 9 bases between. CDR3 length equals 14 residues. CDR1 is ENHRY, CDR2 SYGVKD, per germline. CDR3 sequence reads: CAIRGDSSNQPQHF. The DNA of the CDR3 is TGTGCCATCAGGGGAGACAGTAGCAATCAGCCCCAGCATTTT.

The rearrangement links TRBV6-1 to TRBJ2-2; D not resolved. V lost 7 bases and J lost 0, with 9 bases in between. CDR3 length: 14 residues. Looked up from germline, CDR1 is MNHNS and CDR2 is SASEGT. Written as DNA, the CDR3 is TGTGCCAGCAATCGGGCAGCGAACACCGGGGAGCTGTTTTTT. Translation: CASNRAANTGELFF.

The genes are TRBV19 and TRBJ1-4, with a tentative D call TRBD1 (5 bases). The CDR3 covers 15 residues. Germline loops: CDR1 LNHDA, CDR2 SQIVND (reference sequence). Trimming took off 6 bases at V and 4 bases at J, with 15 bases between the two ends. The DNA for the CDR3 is TGTGCCAGTAGCCGCCTTCAGGGTCTTAATGAAAAACTGTTTTTT. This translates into CASSRLQGLNEKLFF.